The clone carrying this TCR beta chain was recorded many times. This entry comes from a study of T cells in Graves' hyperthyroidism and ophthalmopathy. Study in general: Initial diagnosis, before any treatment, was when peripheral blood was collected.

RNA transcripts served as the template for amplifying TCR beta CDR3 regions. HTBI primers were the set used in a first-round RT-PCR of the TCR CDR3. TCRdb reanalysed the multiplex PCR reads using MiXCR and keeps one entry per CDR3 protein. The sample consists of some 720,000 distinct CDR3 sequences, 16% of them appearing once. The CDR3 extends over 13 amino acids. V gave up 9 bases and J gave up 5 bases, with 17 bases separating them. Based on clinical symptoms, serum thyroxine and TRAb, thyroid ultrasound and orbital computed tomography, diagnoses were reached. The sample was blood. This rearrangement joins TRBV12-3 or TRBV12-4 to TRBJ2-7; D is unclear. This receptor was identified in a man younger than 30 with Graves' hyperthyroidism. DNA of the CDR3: TGTGCCAGTCCCCGGAACACTAAGAACGAGCAGTACTTC. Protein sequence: CASPRNTKNEQYF.